The T cell receptor beta chain described here comes from a study of T-cell reconstitution after alpha-beta-depleted transplantation in children. Unique molecular identifiers were incorporated into the prepared TCRbeta library. TCRdb analysed the PCR reads with MiXCR anew, one entry per CDR3 protein. Found here are hundreds of thousands of distinct CDR3 sequences, around 13% of them singletons; the top ten hold about 0.79%. The input for sequencing was PBMCs, taken before TCRalphabeta/CD19-depleted stem cell transplant. This sequence was found in a girl aged 2 to 9 with congenital amegakaryocytic thrombocytopenia, due to receive a stem cell transplant.

The CDR3, as DNA: TGTGCCTGGAGTCCAAACAACGATCAGCCCCAGCATTTT. As protein: CAWSPNNDQPQHF. The rearrangement uses TRBV30 and TRBJ1-5; D gene unclear. The CDR3 spans 13 residues. The germline V gene encodes CDR1 GTSNPN and CDR2 SVGIG (reference sequence). Trimming took off 2 bases at V and 5 bases at J, with 10 bases between the two ends.